Listed below are T cell receptor beta chains from one sample, sequenced in a study of regulatory T cells in long-lasting Graves disease. TCRdb re-called the multiplex PCR reads with MiXCR, one entry per CDR3 protein. The sample has a few hundred thousand distinct CDR3 sequences, 20% to 25% seen once. The sample consisted of peripheral blood mononuclear cells (PBMCs), taken at new diagnosis, from a patient treated with antithyroid drugs. The receptors shown here come from a female donor with Graves disease. The CDR3 runs from the conserved cysteine through the conserved F or W.

TRBJ1-5,TRBV7-9,CASNLAAGTGNQPQHF
TRBJ2-5,TRBV6-9,CASSYEGGAHETQYF
TRBJ2-1,TRBV5-4,CASSTAGDSYNEQFF
TRBJ2-7,TRBV30,CAWSPQGLAGGEQYF
TRBJ2-5,TRBV19,CASSGGAGKETQYF
TRBJ2-5,TRBV20-1,CSAVPSGSLIPAETQYF
TRBJ1-1,TRBV5-1,CASQPGPSNTEAFF
TRBJ2-3,TRBV2,CASSEPGGLAGAPTSTDTQYF
TRBJ2-7,TRBV4-1,CASSQGLRSYEQYF
TRBJ1-4,TRBV20-1,CSAQTGSGLEKLFF